This T cell receptor beta chain was observed in a study of human T cells and chemical hapten exposure. This clonotype was observed at least ten times. TCRdb itself ran the RACE reads through MiXCR, one entry per CDR3 protein. The sample shows tens of thousands of distinct CDR3 sequences, over 8.5% of them seen only once. Time point noted: healthy volunteer bleed at 6 weeks. Whole blood that had not been fractionated was the source of extracted total RNA. Germline CDR1 is SQVTM and CDR2 is ANQGSEA. V shed 4 bases and J 4 bases; nucleotides not matched to a gene: 8. The CDR3 spans 15 residues. Sequencing was performed on whole blood. The chain couples TRBV29-1 to TRBJ2-1, with 9 bases aligning to TRBD2. The TCR comes from a male donor in good health. Some clones in this sample may be carry-over from other donors' samples. The chain's CDR3 is CSVGASGTIYNEQFF. The CDR3 bases are TGCAGCGTTGGGGCTAGCGGGACGATTTACAATGAGCAGTTCTTC.